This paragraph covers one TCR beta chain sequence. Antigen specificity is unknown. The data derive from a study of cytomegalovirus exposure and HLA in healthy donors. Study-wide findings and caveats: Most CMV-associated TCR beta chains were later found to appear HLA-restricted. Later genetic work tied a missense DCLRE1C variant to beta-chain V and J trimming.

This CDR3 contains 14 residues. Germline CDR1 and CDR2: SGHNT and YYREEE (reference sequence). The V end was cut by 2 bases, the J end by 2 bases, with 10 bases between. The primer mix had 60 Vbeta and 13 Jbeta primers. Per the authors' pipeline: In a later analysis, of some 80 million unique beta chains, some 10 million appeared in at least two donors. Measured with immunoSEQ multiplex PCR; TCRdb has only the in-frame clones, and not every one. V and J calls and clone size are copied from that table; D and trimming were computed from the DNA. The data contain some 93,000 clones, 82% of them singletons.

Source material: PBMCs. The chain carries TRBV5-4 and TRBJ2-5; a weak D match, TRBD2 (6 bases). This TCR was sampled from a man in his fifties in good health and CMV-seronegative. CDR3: CASSFGTGQETQYF. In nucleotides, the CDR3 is TGTGCCAGCAGCTTCGGGACTGGACAAGAGACCCAGTACTTC. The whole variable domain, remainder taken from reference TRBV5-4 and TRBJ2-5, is ETGVTQSPTHLIKTRGQQVTLRCSSQSGHNTVSWYQQALGQGPQFIFQYYREEENGRGNFPPRFSGLQFPNYSSELNVNALELDDSALYLCASSFGTGQETQYFGPGTRLLVL.